This T cell receptor beta chain was found in a study of blood T cells in healthy people across ages. Alongside a J-beta primer mix, a sample-barcoded 5' primer served in a second PCR lasting about 7 to 12 cycles. One entry per CDR3 protein, called by TCRdb with MiXCR from the 5' RACE reads. The sample has approximately 1,000,000 distinct CDR3 sequences, more than 35% seen once. Sequenced material: blood. The receptor was isolated from a woman aged 60-70 years in good health.

The CDR3 DNA reads as TGTGCCAGCAGATTAGACAGTGCCTATGGCTACACCTTC. Translated: CASRLDSAYGYTF. The chain couples TRBV6-5 to TRBJ1-2; possibly TRBD1 for D (5 bases). The V end lost 6 bases, the J end lost 4 bases, and 12 bases lay between the germline ends. The germline CDR1 and CDR2 sequences are MNHEY and SVGAGI. This CDR3 is built from 13 residues.